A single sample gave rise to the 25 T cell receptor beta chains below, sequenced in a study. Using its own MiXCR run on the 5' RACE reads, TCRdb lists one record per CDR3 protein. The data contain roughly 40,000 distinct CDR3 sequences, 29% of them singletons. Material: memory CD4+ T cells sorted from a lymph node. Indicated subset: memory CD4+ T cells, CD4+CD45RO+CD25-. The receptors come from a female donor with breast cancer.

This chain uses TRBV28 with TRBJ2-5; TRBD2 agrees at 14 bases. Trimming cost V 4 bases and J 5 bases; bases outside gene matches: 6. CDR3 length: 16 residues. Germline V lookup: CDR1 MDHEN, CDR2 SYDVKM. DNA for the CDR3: TGTGCCAGCAGTTCGACTAGCGGGGGGGTGTGGGAGACCCAGTACTTC. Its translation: CASSSTSGGVWETQYF.

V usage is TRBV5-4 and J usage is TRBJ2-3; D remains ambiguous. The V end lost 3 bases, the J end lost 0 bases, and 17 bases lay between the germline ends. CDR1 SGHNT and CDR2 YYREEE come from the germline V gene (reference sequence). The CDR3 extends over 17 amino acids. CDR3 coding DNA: TGTGCCAGCAGCTCAATTGGACGGATCCCTAGCACAGATACGCAGTATTTT. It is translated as CASSSIGRIPSTDTQYF.

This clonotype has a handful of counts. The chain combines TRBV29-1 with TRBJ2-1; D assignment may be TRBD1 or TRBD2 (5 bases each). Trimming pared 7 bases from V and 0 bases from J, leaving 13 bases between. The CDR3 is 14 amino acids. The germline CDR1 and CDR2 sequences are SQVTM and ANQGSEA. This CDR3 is CSAGGAPSYNEQFF. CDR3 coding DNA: TGCAGCGCTGGGGGAGCTCCCTCCTACAATGAGCAGTTCTTC.

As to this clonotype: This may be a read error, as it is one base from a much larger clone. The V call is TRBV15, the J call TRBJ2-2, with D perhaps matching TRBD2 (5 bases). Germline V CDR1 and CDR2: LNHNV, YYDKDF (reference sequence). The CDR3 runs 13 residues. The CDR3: CATGDWNTGEPFF. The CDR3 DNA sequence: TGTGCCACCGGTGACTGGAACACCGGGGAGCCGTTTTTT. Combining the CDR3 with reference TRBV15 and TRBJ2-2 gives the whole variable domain DAMVIQNPRYQVTQFGKPVTLSCSQTLNHNVMYWYQQKSSQAPKLLFHYYDKDFNNEADTPDNFQSRRPNTSFCFLDIRSPGLGDTAMYLCATGDWNTGEPFFGEGSRLTVL.

The CDR3 here is CSLGDRVGDTQYF. In nucleotides, the CDR3 is TGCAGCCTGGGGGACAGAGTAGGAGATACGCAGTATTTT. The chain is built from TRBV20-1 and TRBJ2-3; 7 bases fit TRBD1. The germline gives CDR1 DFQATT, CDR2 SNEGSKA (reference sequence). The CDR3 has 13 residues.

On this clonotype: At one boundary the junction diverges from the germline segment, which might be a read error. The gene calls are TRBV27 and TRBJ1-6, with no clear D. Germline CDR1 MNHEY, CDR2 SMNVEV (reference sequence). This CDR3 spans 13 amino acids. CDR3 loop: CASSPPSPSPLRF. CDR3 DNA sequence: TGTGCCAGCAGCCCGCCCTCCCCCTCACCCCTCCGCTTT.

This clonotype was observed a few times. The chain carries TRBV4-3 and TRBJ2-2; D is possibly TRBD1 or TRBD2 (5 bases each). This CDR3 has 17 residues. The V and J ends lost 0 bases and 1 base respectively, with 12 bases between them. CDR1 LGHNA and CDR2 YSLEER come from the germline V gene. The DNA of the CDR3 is TGCGCCAGCAGCCAAGATCGGAGCGGACAGAACACCGGGGAGCTGTTTTTT. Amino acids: CASSQDRSGQNTGELFF.

DNA of the CDR3: TGTGCCAGCAGCCATCTCGGACTAGCGGGAGATGATGAGCAGTTCTTC. It is translated as CASSHLGLAGDDEQFF. The V and J genes are TRBV4-2 and TRBJ2-1; 13 bases are a match to TRBD2. V shed 3 bases, J shed 8 bases, and the junction held 7 bases outside the gene matches. Per the germline V gene, CDR1 is LGHNA and CDR2 is YNFKEQ. This CDR3 region has 16 residues.

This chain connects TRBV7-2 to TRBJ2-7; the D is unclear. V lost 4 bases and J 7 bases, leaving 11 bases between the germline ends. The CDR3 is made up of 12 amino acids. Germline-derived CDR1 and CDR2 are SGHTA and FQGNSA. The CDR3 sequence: CASSSRFWEQYF. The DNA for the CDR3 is TGTGCCAGCAGCTCCAGATTTTGGGAGCAGTACTTC.

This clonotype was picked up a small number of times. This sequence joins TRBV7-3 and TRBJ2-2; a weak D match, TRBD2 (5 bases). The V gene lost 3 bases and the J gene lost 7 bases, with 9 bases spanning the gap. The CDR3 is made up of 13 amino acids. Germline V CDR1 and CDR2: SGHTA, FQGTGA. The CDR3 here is CASSFPRGGELFF. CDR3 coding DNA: TGTGCCAGCAGCTTCCCACGGGGCGGGGAGCTGTTTTTT.

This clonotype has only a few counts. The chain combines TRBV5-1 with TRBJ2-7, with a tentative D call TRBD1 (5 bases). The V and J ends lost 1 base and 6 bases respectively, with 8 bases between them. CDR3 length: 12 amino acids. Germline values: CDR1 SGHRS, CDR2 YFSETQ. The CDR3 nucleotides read TGCGCCAGCAGCTTGACAGGATCCGAGCAGTACTTC. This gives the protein CASSLTGSEQYF.

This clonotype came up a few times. The DNA for the CDR3 is TGCGCCAGCAGCTTGGAGGCGGGCTTCCAAGAGACCCAGTACTTC. Translation gives CASSLEAGFQETQYF. The chain carries TRBV5-1 and TRBJ2-5, with D tentatively TRBD2 (5 bases). CDR1 is SGHRS and CDR2 is YFSETQ in the germline V gene. With 0 bases removed from V and 1 base from J, the gap between germline ends came to 10 bases. CDR3 size: 15 residues.

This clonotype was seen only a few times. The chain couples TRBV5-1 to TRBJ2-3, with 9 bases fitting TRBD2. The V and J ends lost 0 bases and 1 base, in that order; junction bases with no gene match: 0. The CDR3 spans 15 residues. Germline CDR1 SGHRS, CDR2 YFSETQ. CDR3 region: CASSLASGGTDTQYF. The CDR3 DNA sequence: TGCGCCAGCAGCTTGGCTAGCGGGGGCACAGATACGCAGTATTTT.

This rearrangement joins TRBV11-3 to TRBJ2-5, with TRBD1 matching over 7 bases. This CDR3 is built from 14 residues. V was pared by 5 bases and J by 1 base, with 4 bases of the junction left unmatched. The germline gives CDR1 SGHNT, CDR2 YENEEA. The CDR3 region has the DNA TGTGCCAGCAGCCGAGACAGGGTCCAAGAGACCCAGTACTTC. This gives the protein CASSRDRVQETQYF. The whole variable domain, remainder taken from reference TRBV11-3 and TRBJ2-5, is EAGVVQSPRYKIIEKKQPVAFWCNPISGHNTLYWYLQNLGQGPELLIRYENEEAVDDSQLPKDRFSAERLKGVDSTLKIQPAELGDSAVYLCASSRDRVQETQYFGPGTRLLVL.

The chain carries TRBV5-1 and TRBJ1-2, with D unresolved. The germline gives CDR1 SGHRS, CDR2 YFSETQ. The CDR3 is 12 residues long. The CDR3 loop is CAWADGGYGYTF. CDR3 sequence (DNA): TGCGCGTGGGCGGACGGAGGGTATGGCTACACCTTC. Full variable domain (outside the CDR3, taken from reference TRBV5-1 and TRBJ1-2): KAGVTQTPRYLIKTRGQQVTLSCSPISGHRSVSWYQQTPGQGLQFLFEYFSETQRNKGNFPGRFSGRQFSNSRSEMNVSTLELGDSALYLCAWADGGYGYTFGSGTRLTVV.

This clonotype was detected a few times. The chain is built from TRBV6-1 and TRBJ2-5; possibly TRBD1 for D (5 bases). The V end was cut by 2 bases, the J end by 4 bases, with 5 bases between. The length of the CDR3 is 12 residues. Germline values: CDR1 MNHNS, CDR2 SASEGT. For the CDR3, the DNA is TGTGCCAGCAGTGAACAGGGAGAGACCCAGTACTTC. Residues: CASSEQGETQYF.

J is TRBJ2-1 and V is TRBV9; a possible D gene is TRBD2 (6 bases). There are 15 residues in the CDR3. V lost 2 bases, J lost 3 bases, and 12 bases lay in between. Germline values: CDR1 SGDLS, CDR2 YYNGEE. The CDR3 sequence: CASSVGGNLYNEQFF. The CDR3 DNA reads TGTGCCAGCAGCGTCGGCGGGAACCTCTACAATGAGCAGTTCTTC.

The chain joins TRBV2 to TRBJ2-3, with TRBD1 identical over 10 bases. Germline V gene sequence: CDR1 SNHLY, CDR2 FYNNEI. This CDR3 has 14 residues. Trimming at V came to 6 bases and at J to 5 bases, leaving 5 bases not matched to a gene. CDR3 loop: CASRSGQGIDTQYF. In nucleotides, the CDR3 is TGTGCCAGCAGATCGGGACAGGGGATAGATACGCAGTATTTT.

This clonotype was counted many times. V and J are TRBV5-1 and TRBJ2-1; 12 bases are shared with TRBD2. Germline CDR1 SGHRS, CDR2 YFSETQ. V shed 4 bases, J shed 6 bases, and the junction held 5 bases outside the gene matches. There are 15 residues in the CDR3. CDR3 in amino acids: CASSKGLAGINEQFF. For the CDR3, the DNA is TGCGCCAGCAGCAAAGGACTAGCGGGGATCAATGAGCAGTTCTTC.

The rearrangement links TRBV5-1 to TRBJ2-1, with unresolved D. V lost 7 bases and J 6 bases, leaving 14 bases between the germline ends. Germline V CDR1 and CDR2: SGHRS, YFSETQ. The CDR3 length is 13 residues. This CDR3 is CASSLGTINEQFF. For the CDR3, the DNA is TGCGCCAGCTCACTGGGTACAATCAATGAGCAGTTCTTC.

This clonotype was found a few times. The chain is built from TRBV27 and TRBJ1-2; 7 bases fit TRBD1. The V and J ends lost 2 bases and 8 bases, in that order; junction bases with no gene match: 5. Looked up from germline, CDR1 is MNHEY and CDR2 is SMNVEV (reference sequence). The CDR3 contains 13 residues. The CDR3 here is CASSLGTGEGYTF. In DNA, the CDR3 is TGTGCCAGCAGTTTAGGTACAGGGGAAGGCTACACCTTC.

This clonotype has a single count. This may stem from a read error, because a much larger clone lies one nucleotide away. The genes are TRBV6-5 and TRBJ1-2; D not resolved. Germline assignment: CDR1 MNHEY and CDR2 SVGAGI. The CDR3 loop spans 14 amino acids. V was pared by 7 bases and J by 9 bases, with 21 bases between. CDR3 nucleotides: TGTGCCAGCACCACCCGGCCACTTCAAGAAAGCTACACCTTC. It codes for CASTTRPLQESYTF.

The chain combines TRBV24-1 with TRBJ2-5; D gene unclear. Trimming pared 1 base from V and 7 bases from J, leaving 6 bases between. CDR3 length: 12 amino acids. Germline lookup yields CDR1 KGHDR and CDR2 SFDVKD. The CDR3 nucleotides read TGTGCCACCAGTGATTTAGGGCTGACCCAGTACTTC. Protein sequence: CATSDLGLTQYF.

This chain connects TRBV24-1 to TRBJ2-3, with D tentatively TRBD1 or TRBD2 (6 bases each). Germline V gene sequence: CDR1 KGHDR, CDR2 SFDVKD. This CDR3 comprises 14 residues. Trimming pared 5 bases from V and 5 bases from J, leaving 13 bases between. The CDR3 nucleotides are TGTGCCACCAGTGGGACGGGGGCCGGAGATACGCAGTATTTT. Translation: CATSGTGAGDTQYF.

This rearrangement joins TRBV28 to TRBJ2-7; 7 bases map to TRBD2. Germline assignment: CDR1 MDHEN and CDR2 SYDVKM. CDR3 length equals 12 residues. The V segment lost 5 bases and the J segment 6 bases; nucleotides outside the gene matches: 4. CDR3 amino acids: CASSLGGSEQYF. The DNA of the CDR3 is TGTGCCAGCAGTCTCGGGGGGAGCGAGCAGTACTTC.